This T cell receptor beta chain was sequenced in a study of blood T cell repertoires in COVID-19. Across the study: Nucleic acid was either cDNA or gDNA, and it came from T cells, B-cell-depleted T cells, or PBMCs.

The Seattle patients joined while their infection was active and were tracked longitudinally afterward. Per the original methods: Estimation of nucleated cell counts relied on the amplification of reference gene primers. Libraries were prepared by immunoSEQ multiplex PCR; TCRdb keeps only in-frame clonotypes and omits some of them. The V and J calls and clone size come from that table; D and trimming were worked out from the DNA. The sample carries hundreds of thousands of clones, over 75% recorded once. The length of the CDR3 is 13 residues. The germline V gene has CDR1 MDHEN and CDR2 SYDVKM. The V gene end was trimmed by 8 bases and the J gene end by 7 bases; junction bases not matched to a gene: 7.

The V gene is TRBV28, the J gene TRBJ1-5; 8 bases map to TRBD1. The sequence derives from a woman aged 70 to 79 with COVID-19, enrolled during active disease. Sequenced material: peripheral blood. CDR3 in amino acids: CASETGGGQPQHF. The CDR3 DNA sequence: TGTGCCAGCGAAACAGGGGGAGGACAGCCCCAGCATTTT.